This T cell receptor (beta chain) was recorded in a study of response to subunit inactivated influenza vaccine. Study-wide results and caveats: Authors proposed each seasonal influenza vaccination draws in few new T cells.

TCRdb reprocessed the RT-PCR reads via MiXCR and lists one record per CDR3 protein. The table records about 500,000 distinct CDR3 sequences, approximately 15% of them present only once. This clonotype was observed a few times. The antigen is not known. Germline V lookup: CDR1 MDHEN, CDR2 SYDVKM. The CDR3 spans 19 residues. V lost 4 bases and J 0 bases, leaving 19 bases between the germline ends. The TCR was taken from a man between 50 and 70 years old who received an inactivated influenza vaccine. The specimen comprised CD4+ T cells sorted from PBMCs, sampled around 25 months after vaccination. This chain joins TRBV28 and TRBJ2-6; TRBD1 is a possible D gene (6 bases). CDR3 sequence: CASSSTGTWSSSGANVLTF. In nucleotides, the CDR3 is TGTGCCAGCAGTTCTACCGGGACATGGAGTTCCTCTGGGGCCAACGTCCTGACTTTC.